These 23 T cell receptor beta chains were sequenced from one sample in a study of T-cell memory formation after mild COVID-19. Via MiXCR, TCRdb re-called the 5' RACE reads, giving one row per CDR3 protein. This table has 500,000 to 550,000 distinct CDR3 sequences, roughly 22% appearing once. The sample taken for sequencing was PBMCs or a T cell subset sorted from them (not recorded which). The receptors come from an adult woman who had mild COVID-19 (a few samples of this study predate the infection). Cell type and time point are not known.

The CDR3 protein is CASSQGTRAYEQYF. Here the CDR3 DNA reads TGCGCCAGCAGCCAGGGGACTCGAGCCTACGAGCAGTACTTC. V and J are TRBV4-3 and TRBJ2-7; D possibly corresponds to TRBD2 (6 bases). Trimming stripped 3 bases from V and 2 bases from J, with 11 bases between. The CDR3 has 14 residues. Germline values: CDR1 LGHNA, CDR2 YSLEER.

This clonotype was picked up a small number of times. The chain uses TRBV18 and TRBJ2-1, with D perhaps TRBD1 (6 bases). The CDR3 is 14 amino acids. The V and J ends lost 3 bases and 3 bases respectively, with 9 bases between them. Germline loops: CDR1 KGHSH, CDR2 LQKENI. In nucleotides, the CDR3 is TGTGCCAGCTCACCGGCAGGGGACTACAATGAGCAGTTCTTC. It specifies CASSPAGDYNEQFF.

CDR3 bases: TGTGCCAGCAGCAAACTACCGGGACAGGCCCTCTACGAGCAGTACTTC. Translating gives CASSKLPGQALYEQYF. The chain uses TRBV7-6 and TRBJ2-7, with 8 bases matching TRBD1. This CDR3 region has 16 residues. Germline V gene lookup returns CDR1 SGHVS and CDR2 FNYEAQ. V gave up 5 bases and J gave up 3 bases; unmatched junction bases: 12.

This clonotype occurred a few times. The chain employs TRBV12-3 or TRBV12-4 and TRBJ1-1; 10 positions agree with TRBD1. The trim removed 6 bases at V and 1 base at J, leaving 8 bases unmatched. This CDR3 comprises 16 residues. The CDR3 here is CASSSGQGGTNTEAFF. CDR3 nucleotide sequence: TGTGCCAGCAGCTCAGGACAGGGGGGGACGAACACTGAAGCTTTCTTT.

The chain is built from TRBV6-2 or TRBV6-3 and TRBJ1-6, with TRBD1 as a possible D gene (5 bases). CDR3 length: 15 amino acids. CDR1 is MNHEY and CDR2 is SVGEGT in the germline V gene. V shed 0 bases and J shed 10 bases, with 13 bases lying between them. CDR3 nucleotide sequence: TGTGCCAGCAGTTACTCGATAGGGGTGGTGTCACCCCTCCACTTT. It is translated as CASSYSIGVVSPLHF.

This clonotype was seen only a few times. The rearrangement uses TRBV12-3 or TRBV12-4 and TRBJ2-2; TRBD1 matches at 10 bases. After removal of 3 bases from V and 0 bases from J, the junction contained 10 bases not matched to a gene. The CDR3 is 19 amino acids. CDR3 loop: CASSFSRQGARTNTGELFF. The CDR3 DNA follows: TGTGCCAGCAGTTTCTCCCGACAGGGGGCGAGGACGAACACCGGGGAGCTGTTTTTT.

The CDR3 loop is CASSLVGRINTEAFF. The CDR3 DNA sequence: TGTGCCAGCAGCTTGGTAGGTCGGATAAACACTGAAGCTTTCTTT. This rearrangement joins TRBV5-4 to TRBJ1-1; D unresolved. CDR3 length: 15 amino acids. V lost 0 bases and J 2 bases, leaving 11 bases between the germline ends. Per germline, CDR1 SGHNT and CDR2 YYREEE (reference sequence).

The gene calls are TRBV7-2 and TRBJ2-2, with D tentatively TRBD2 (6 bases). V dropped 2 bases and J dropped 0 bases, with 7 bases sitting between them. The CDR3 has 15 residues. Looked up from germline, CDR1 is SGHTA and CDR2 is FQGNSA. The CDR3 DNA reads as TGTGCCAGCAGCTTACAGCGGGCGAACACCGGGGAGCTGTTTTTT. Protein product: CASSLQRANTGELFF.

The rearrangement links TRBV7-2 to TRBJ2-7, with TRBD1 matching 10 bases. The CDR3 is 14 amino acids. Germline V gene sequence: CDR1 SGHTA, CDR2 FQGNSA. The V segment lost 5 bases and the J segment 5 bases; nucleotides outside the gene matches: 6. The DNA for the CDR3 is TGTGCCAGCAGCCTGGGACAGGGGCGACACGAGCAGTACTTC. It encodes CASSLGQGRHEQYF.

The chain combines TRBV7-9 with TRBJ1-1; D is undetermined. This CDR3 has 13 residues. Trimming removed 6 bases at V and 1 base at J, with 9 bases between. Germline V lookup: CDR1 SEHNR, CDR2 FQNEAQ (reference sequence). The CDR3 DNA reads TGTGCCAGCAGGGGAGGAACGAACACTGAAGCTTTCTTT. Translated, it gives CASRGGTNTEAFF.

Only a few counts were recorded for this clonotype. The CDR3 DNA reads as TGCAGCGTTGAAAGCCTAGCGGGATACAATGAGCAGTTCTTC. It encodes CSVESLAGYNEQFF. J is TRBJ2-1 and V is TRBV29-1, with TRBD2 identical over 9 bases. J gave up 4 bases and V 2 bases, and 3 bases lay outside the gene matches. The germline V gene encodes CDR1 SQVTM and CDR2 ANQGSEA. The CDR3 is 14 amino acids.

The chain has TRBV30 and TRBJ1-3, with D unresolved. From germline, CDR1 is GTSNPN and CDR2 SVGIG (reference sequence). The CDR3 is 12 residues long. V was clipped by 3 bases and J by 9 bases, with 12 bases between them. CDR3 DNA: TGTGCCTGGAGCGCCGGGTCGGGCACCATATATTTT. Residues: CAWSAGSGTIYF.

V gene TRBV19 combines with J gene TRBJ2-1; no clear D. The CDR3 runs to 13 residues. Germline CDR1 and CDR2: LNHDA and SQIVND (reference sequence). Trimming shortened V by 3 bases and J by 7 bases, and 10 bases separated the two germline ends. This CDR3 reads CASSMGWGNEQFF. The CDR3 nucleotides read TGTGCCAGTAGTATGGGTTGGGGAAATGAGCAGTTCTTC.

The genes are TRBV7-9 and TRBJ1-2, with D maybe TRBD1 (5 bases). The CDR3 length is 16 residues. V was trimmed by 0 bases and J by 4 bases, leaving 15 bases between them. CDR1 is SEHNR and CDR2 is FQNEAQ in the germline V gene (reference sequence). CDR3 loop: CASSLAGKGPVYGYTF. The CDR3 nucleotides are TGTGCCAGCAGCTTAGCGGGGAAGGGGCCTGTCTATGGCTACACCTTC.

This clonotype was recorded a few times. The J gene is TRBJ2-1, the V gene TRBV2, with 9 positions matching TRBD2. The germline V gene has CDR1 SNHLY and CDR2 FYNNEI. V shed 10 bases, J shed 5 bases, and the junction held 6 bases outside the gene matches. There are 13 residues in the CDR3. The CDR3 DNA follows: TGTGCCACCTTGGGGACTAGCAACAATGAGCAGTTCTTC. This translates into CATLGTSNNEQFF.

The chain combines TRBV6-2 or TRBV6-3 with TRBJ2-7, with 9 bases lining up with TRBD2. The CDR3 length is 14 residues. Germline values: CDR1 MNHEY, CDR2 SVGEGT. With V trimmed by 5 bases and J by 6 bases, 8 bases remained unmatched. The CDR3 DNA reads as TGTGCCAGCAGTCCCCGGAGTAGCGGGAGCGAGCAGTACTTC. As protein: CASSPRSSGSEQYF.

This clonotype showed up just a few times. V gene TRBV18 combines with J gene TRBJ2-7; 7 bases agree with TRBD2. There are 16 residues in the CDR3. After removal of 1 base from V and 3 bases from J, the junction contained 9 bases not matched to a gene. Germline CDR1 is KGHSH and CDR2 is LQKENI. CDR3 DNA: TGTGCCAGCTCACCACGATCGGGGGGAATCGGCTACGAGCAGTACTTC. It yields the protein CASSPRSGGIGYEQYF.

Ten or more counts support this clonotype. The chain combines TRBV5-1 with TRBJ2-5; 8 bases align to TRBD1. After removal of 4 bases from V and 3 bases from J, the junction contained 14 bases not matched to a gene. CDR3 length equals 17 residues. Germline V gene lookup returns CDR1 SGHRS and CDR2 YFSETQ. The CDR3 DNA reads TGCGCCAGCAGCATAAAAGGACTCGGACAGGGAAAAGAGACCCAGTACTTC. It codes for CASSIKGLGQGKETQYF.

V and J are TRBV30 and TRBJ2-2; tentative D call: TRBD2 (5 bases). The CDR3 spans 14 residues. Between the trimmed V and J ends, which lost 0 bases and 4 bases, there was a span of 9 bases. Germline V CDR1 and CDR2: GTSNPN, SVGIG (reference sequence). The CDR3 spells CAWSVRGFTGELFF. DNA for the CDR3: TGTGCCTGGAGTGTAAGAGGGTTCACCGGGGAGCTGTTTTTT.

The chain carries TRBV19 and TRBJ2-7, with TRBD1 identical over 7 bases. CDR1 and CDR2 (germline): LNHDA, SQIVND (reference sequence). The CDR3 totals 18 residues. V dropped 6 bases and J dropped 2; count of bases not matched to a gene: 19. CDR3 bases: TGTGCCAGTAGATCCCATTTACTTACACCGGGACAGACCTACGAGCAGTACTTC. It yields the protein CASRSHLLTPGQTYEQYF.

The J gene is TRBJ2-7, the V gene TRBV29-1; possibly TRBD2 for D (5 bases). This CDR3 spans 15 amino acids. V lost 8 bases and J 3 bases, leaving 23 bases between the germline ends. The germline gives CDR1 SQVTM, CDR2 ANQGSEA. CDR3 nucleotides: TGCAGCACTAGGGTCGGAGAAAACGAAGGCTACGAGCAGTACTTC. The encoded protein is CSTRVGENEGYEQYF.

In this sample, this clonotype turned up a few times. The chain carries TRBV5-1 and TRBJ1-1; D perhaps matches TRBD1 (5 bases). Germline V gene lookup returns CDR1 SGHRS and CDR2 YFSETQ. V lost 4 bases and J lost 3, with 13 bases in between. The CDR3 runs 14 residues. CDR3 DNA sequence: TGCGCCAGCAGCAACTCAGGGTGGGACACTGAAGCTTTCTTT. Its protein product is CASSNSGWDTEAFF.

This clonotype was picked up a small number of times. The rearrangement links TRBV20-1 to TRBJ2-7; the D is unclear. V lost 6 bases and J lost 2, with 17 bases in between. CDR1 is DFQATT and CDR2 is SNEGSKA in the germline V gene (reference sequence). This CDR3 contains 14 residues. CDR3: CSATKDSGPYEQYF. The CDR3, as DNA: TGCAGTGCAACCAAGGATTCGGGCCCCTACGAGCAGTACTTC.